This entry lists 4 T cell receptor beta chains sequenced from one sample in a study of beta chain features in type 1 diabetes. Expressed TCRB transcripts were sequenced after all isolated RNA was converted to cDNA. Sequenced by immunoSEQ multiplex PCR; TCRdb stores in-frame clones only, minus some. This table has 430,000 or so clones, more than 9.5% appearing once. Sequencing used naive CD4+ T cells from blood. These receptors all come from a woman between 18 and 30 years old in good health.

The chain uses TRBV9 and TRBJ2-6, with D tentatively TRBD2 (6 bases). Germline V gives CDR1 SGDLS, CDR2 YYNGEE. The CDR3 covers 14 residues. Trimming stripped 0 bases from V and 8 bases from J, with 9 bases between. The CDR3, as DNA: TGTGCCAGCAGCGTAGCTGGGGGGTCCAACGTCCTGACTTTC. This codes for CASSVAGGSNVLTF.

This clone occurred a few times. The rearrangement uses TRBV7-9 and TRBJ2-4; 7 positions match TRBD1. Per the germline V gene, CDR1 is SEHNR and CDR2 is FQNEAQ (reference sequence). CDR3 length: 16 amino acids. Trimming took 3 bases from V and 3 from J; bases not matched to a gene: 8. The CDR3 loop is CASSLFWGQSKNIQYF. The CDR3 region has the DNA TGTGCCAGCAGCTTGTTTTGGGGACAGAGCAAAAACATTCAGTACTTC.

This sequence joins TRBV6-6 and TRBJ2-3; 9 bases match TRBD2. The CDR3 is made up of 14 amino acids. The trim removed 7 bases at V and 5 bases at J, leaving 7 bases unmatched. CDR1 MNHNY and CDR2 SVGAGI come from the germline V gene (reference sequence). The CDR3 DNA follows: TGTGCCAGCAAGAGCGGGGGGTATGGAGATACGCAGTATTTT. Its protein is CASKSGGYGDTQYF.

This clone was detected a few times. The CDR3 DNA sequence: TGTGCCAGCAGCTACGTAGCCGGGGCGGTTTATGAGCAGTTCTTC. It specifies CASSYVAGAVYEQFF. V and J are TRBV7-2 and TRBJ2-1; D tentatively reads TRBD1 or TRBD2 (5 bases each). Trimming took off 4 bases at V and 8 bases at J, with 18 bases between the two ends. The CDR3 totals 15 residues. Germline V gene data show CDR1 as SGHTA and CDR2 as FQGNSA.